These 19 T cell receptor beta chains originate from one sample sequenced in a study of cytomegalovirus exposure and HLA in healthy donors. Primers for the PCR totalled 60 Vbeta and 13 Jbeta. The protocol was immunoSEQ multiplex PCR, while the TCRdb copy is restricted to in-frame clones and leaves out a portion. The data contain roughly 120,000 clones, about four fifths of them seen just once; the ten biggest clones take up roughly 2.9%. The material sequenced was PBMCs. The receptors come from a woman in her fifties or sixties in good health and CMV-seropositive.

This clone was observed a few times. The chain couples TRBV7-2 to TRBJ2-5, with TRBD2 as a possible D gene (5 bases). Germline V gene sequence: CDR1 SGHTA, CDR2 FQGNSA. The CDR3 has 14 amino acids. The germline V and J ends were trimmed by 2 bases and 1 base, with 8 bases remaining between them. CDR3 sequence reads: CASSLLGLQETQYF. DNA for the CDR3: TGTGCCAGCAGCTTACTCGGACTCCAAGAGACCCAGTACTTC. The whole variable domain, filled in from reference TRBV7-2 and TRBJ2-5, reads GAGVSQSPSNKVTEKGKDVELRCDPISGHTALYWYRQSLGQGLEFLIYFQGNSAPDKSGLPSDRFSAERTGGSVSTLTIQRTQQEDSAVYLCASSLLGLQETQYFGPGTRLLVL.

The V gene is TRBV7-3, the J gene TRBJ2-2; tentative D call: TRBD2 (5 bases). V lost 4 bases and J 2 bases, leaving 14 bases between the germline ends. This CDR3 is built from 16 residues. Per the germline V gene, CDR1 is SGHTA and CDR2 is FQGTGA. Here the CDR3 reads CASSSLAGLNTGELFF. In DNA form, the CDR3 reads TGTGCCAGCAGCTCCCTTGCGGGCCTAAACACCGGGGAGCTGTTTTTT.

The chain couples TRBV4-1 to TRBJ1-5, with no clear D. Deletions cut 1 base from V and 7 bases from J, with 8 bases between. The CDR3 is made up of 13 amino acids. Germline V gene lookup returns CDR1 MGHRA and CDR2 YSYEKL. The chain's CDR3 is CASSQGAGQPQHF. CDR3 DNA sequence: TGCGCCAGCAGCCAAGGGGCGGGGCAGCCCCAGCATTTT.

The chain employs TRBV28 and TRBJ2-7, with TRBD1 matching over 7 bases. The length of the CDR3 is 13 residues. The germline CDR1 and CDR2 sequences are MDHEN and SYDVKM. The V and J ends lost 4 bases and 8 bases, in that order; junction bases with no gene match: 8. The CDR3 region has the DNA TGTGCCAGCAGTTCCGGGACAGAGACTCAGCAGTACTTC. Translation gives CASSSGTETQQYF.

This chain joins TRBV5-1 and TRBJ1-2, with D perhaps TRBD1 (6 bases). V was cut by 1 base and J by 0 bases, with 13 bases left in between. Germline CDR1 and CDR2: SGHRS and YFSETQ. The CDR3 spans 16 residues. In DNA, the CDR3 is TGCGCCAGCAGCTTGCGTTTGACAGGAGCTAACTATGGCTACACCTTC. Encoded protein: CASSLRLTGANYGYTF.

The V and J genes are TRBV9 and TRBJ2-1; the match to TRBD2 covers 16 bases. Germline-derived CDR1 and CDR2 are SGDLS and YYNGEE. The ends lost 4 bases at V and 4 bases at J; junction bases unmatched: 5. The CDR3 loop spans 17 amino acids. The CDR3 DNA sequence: TGTGCCAGCAGCACGGGACTAGCGGGAGGGCGGTACAATGAGCAGTTCTTC. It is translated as CASSTGLAGGRYNEQFF.

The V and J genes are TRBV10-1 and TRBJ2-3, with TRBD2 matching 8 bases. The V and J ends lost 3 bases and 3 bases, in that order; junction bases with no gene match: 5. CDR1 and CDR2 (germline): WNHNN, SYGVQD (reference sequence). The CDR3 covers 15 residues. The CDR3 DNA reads TGCGCCAGCAGTGAACTAGCGGCTCCGACAGATACGCAGTATTTT. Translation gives CASSELAAPTDTQYF.

In DNA, the CDR3 is TGCGCCAGCAGCTTCTCGGGTCGGCAGTTCTTC. It yields the protein CASSFSGRQFF. The rearrangement joins TRBV5-1 to TRBJ2-1; D is unclear. Trimming stripped 2 bases from V and 12 bases from J, with 9 bases between. The CDR3 is 11 residues long. In germline, CDR1 is SGHRS, CDR2 YFSETQ. Together with reference TRBV5-1 and TRBJ2-1, the CDR3 gives the full variable domain: KAGVTQTPRYLIKTRGQQVTLSCSPISGHRSVSWYQQTPGQGLQFLFEYFSETQRNKGNFPGRFSGRQFSNSRSEMNVSTLELGDSALYLCASSFSGRQFFGPGTRLTVL.

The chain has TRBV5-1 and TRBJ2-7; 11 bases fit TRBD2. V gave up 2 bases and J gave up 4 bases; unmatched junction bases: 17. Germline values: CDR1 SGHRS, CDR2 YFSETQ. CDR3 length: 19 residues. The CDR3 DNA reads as TGCGCCAGCAGCTTTTCGGCTAGCGGGAGGTTGCAGGTCATGTACGAGCAGTACTTC. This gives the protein CASSFSASGRLQVMYEQYF.

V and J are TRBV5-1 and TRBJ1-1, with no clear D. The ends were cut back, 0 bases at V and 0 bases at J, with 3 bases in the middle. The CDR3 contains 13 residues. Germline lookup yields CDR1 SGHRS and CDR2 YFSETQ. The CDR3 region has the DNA TGCGCCAGCAGCTTGGCCTTGAACACTGAAGCTTTCTTT. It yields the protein CASSLALNTEAFF.

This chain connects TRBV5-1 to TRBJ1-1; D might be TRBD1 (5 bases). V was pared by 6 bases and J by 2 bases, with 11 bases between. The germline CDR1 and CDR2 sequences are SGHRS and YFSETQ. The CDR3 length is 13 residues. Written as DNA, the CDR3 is TGCGCCAGCACCCGCGGGGCTAACACTGAAGCTTTCTTT. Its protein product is CASTRGANTEAFF.

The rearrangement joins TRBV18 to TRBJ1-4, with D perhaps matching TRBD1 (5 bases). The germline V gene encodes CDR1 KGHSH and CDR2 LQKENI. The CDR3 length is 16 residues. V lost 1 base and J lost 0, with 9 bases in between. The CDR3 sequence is CASSPQGPATNEKLFF. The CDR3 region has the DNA TGTGCCAGCTCACCACAGGGGCCAGCAACTAATGAAAAACTGTTTTTT.

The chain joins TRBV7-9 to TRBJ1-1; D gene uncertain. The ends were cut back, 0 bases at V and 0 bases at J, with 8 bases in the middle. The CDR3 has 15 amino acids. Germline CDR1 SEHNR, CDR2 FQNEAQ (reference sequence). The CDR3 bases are TGTGCCAGCAGCTTAGCCAGGTTCATGAACACTGAAGCTTTCTTT. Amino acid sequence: CASSLARFMNTEAFF.

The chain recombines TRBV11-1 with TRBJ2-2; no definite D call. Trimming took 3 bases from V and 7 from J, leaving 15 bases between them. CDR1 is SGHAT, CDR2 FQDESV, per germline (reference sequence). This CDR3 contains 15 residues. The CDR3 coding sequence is TGTGCCAGCAGCTTTGGTAGTTTTGCAGGCGGGGAGCTGTTTTTT. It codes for CASSFGSFAGGELFF.

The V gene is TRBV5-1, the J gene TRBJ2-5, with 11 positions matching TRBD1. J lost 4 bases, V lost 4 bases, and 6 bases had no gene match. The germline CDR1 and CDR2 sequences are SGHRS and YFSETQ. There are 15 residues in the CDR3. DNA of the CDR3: TGCGCCAGCAGCACCGGACAGGGGGCCGGAGAGACCCAGTACTTC. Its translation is CASSTGQGAGETQYF.

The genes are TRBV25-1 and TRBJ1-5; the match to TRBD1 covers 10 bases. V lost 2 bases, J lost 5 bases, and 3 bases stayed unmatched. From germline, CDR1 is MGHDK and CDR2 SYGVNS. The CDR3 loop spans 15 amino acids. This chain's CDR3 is CASSEGTGDDQPQHF. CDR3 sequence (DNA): TGTGCCAGCAGTGAAGGGACAGGGGACGATCAGCCCCAGCATTTT.

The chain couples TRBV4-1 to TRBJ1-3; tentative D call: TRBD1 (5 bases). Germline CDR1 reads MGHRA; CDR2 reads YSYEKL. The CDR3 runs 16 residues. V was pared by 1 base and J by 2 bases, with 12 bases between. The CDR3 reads CASSQVQGSPGNTIYF. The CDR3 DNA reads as TGCGCCAGCAGCCAAGTGCAGGGCTCCCCTGGAAACACCATATATTTT.

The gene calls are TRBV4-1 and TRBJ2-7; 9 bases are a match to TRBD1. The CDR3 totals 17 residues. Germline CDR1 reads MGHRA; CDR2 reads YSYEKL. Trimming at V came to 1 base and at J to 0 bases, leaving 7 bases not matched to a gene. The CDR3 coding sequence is TGCGCCAGCAGCCAAGGGGACAGGGCCTATCTCTCCTACGAGCAGTACTTC. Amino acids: CASSQGDRAYLSYEQYF.

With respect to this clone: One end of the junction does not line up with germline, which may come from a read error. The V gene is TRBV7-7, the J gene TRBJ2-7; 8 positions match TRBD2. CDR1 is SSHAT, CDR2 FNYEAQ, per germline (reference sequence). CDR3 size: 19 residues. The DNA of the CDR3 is TGTGCTAGCAGCCGCGGAGGGTTTTGGCGGGAGGACCCAATTTACGAGCAGTACTTC. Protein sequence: CASSRGGFWREDPIYEQYF.